The source of this TCR beta chain is a study of blood T cell repertoires in COVID-19. In the study overall: The analysed material was cDNA or gDNA that came from T cells, B-cell-depleted T cells, or PBMCs.

The length of the CDR3 is 14 residues. With V trimmed by 2 bases and J by 9 bases, 5 bases remained unmatched. The germline gives CDR1 SGHDT, CDR2 YYEEEE. This clone came up once. Sequenced by immunoSEQ multiplex PCR; TCRdb stores in-frame clones only, minus some. The repertoire holds a few hundred thousand clones, about nine tenths seen once, with 2.5% to 3.5% in the top ten. The gene calls are TRBV5-6 and TRBJ1-4; TRBD1 matches 9 bases. Material: PBMCs or T cells enriched from blood (not recorded which). The receptor was isolated from a woman aged 45-59 years who had been exposed to COVID-19. CDR3 nucleotide sequence: TGTGCCAGCAGCTTAGGGACAGGGATTCAAAAACTGTTTTTT. Translating gives CASSLGTGIQKLFF. Variable domain in full (rest from reference TRBV5-6 and TRBJ1-4): DAGVTQSPTHLIKTRGQQVTLRCSPKSGHDTVSWYQQALGQGPQFIFQYYEEEERQRGNFPDRFSGHQFPNYSSELNVNALLLGDSALYLCASSLGTGIQKLFFGSGTQLSVL.